Below, 27 T cell receptor beta chains from the same sample are listed, as sequenced in a study of identical twins. TCRdb ran MiXCR on the 5' RACE reads and lists one entry per CDR3 protein. The table shows about 790,000 distinct CDR3 sequences, with 15% to 20% occurring only once. This same sample was also part of a study on T cells expressing NK-cell markers.

Sequenced sample: PBMCs. The source of these receptors is a woman younger than 35 in good health.

This rearrangement joins TRBV6-1 to TRBJ1-3; TRBD1 is a possible D gene (5 bases). In germline, CDR1 is MNHNS, CDR2 SASEGT. The CDR3 covers 14 residues. With 6 bases removed from V and 4 bases from J, the gap between germline ends came to 13 bases. CDR3 sequence: CASSHQGGGNTIYF. The DNA for the CDR3 is TGTGCCAGCAGCCACCAGGGCGGCGGAAACACCATATATTTT.

This chain connects TRBV4-2 to TRBJ2-1, with D hard to call. V was shortened by 0 bases and J by 10 bases, with 7 bases between the two germline ends. The CDR3 covers 12 residues. Germline V gene sequence: CDR1 LGHNA, CDR2 YNFKEQ. The DNA for the CDR3 is TGTGCCAGCAGCCAAGAGGGAAGCGAGCAGTTCTTC. This sequence encodes CASSQEGSEQFF.

This clonotype has only a few counts. CDR3 sequence: CASGDSEAFF. In nucleotides, the CDR3 is TGTGCCAGCGGGGACAGTGAAGCTTTCTTT. The rearrangement joins TRBV25-1 to TRBJ1-1, with 7 bases that match TRBD1. The CDR3 has 10 residues. Per the germline V gene, CDR1 is MGHDK and CDR2 is SYGVNS. The V gene end was trimmed by 8 bases and the J gene end by 7 bases; junction bases not matched to a gene: 1. The full variable domain, its missing parts supplied by reference TRBV25-1 and TRBJ1-1, is EADIYQTPRYLVIGTGKKITLECSQTMGHDKMYWYQQDPGMELHLIHYSYGVNSTEKGDLSSESTVSRIRTEHFPLTLESARPSHTSQYLCASGDSEAFFGQGTRLTVV.

CDR3 nucleotides: TGTGCCATCAGTAAGCGAACCACTAGCGGGGGAACAGATACGCAGTATTTT. Translating gives CAISKRTTSGGTDTQYF. The rearrangement links TRBV10-3 to TRBJ2-3, with 11 bases aligning to TRBD2. Germline-derived CDR1 and CDR2 are ENHRY and SYGVKD. The CDR3 runs to 17 residues. Losses at the gene ends were 5 bases for V and 3 bases for J; bases not matched to a gene: 10.

The V gene is TRBV20-1, the J gene TRBJ2-3; 10 bases match TRBD2. In germline, CDR1 is DFQATT, CDR2 SNEGSKA (reference sequence). V gave up 3 bases and J gave up 1 base; unmatched junction bases: 13. The CDR3 sequence is 18 residues long. In DNA form, the CDR3 reads TGCAGTGCTAGGAGTAGCGGGGGGATTGTTAGTGGCACAGATACGCAGTATTTT. This codes for CSARSSGGIVSGTDTQYF.

The rearrangement joins TRBV12-3 or TRBV12-4 to TRBJ2-5, with D hard to call. The CDR3 runs to 13 residues. The ends were cut back, 2 bases at V and 5 bases at J, with 9 bases in the middle. CDR3 nucleotides: TGTGCCAGCAGTTTATTCTCCCGGGAGACCCAGTACTTC. Translation gives CASSLFSRETQYF.

The rearrangement uses TRBV27 and TRBJ2-7; perhaps TRBD1 as D (6 bases). This CDR3 is 15 amino acids long. Trimming removed 6 bases from V and 2 bases from J, with 17 bases in between. Germline assignment: CDR1 MNHEY and CDR2 SMNVEV (reference sequence). The CDR3 DNA reads TGTGCCAGCAGCCACGATGACAGGAGGACCTACGAGCAGTACTTC. Translated, it gives CASSHDDRRTYEQYF.

The rearrangement links TRBV7-9 to TRBJ1-1, with 7 bases lining up with TRBD1. The germline CDR1 and CDR2 sequences are SEHNR and FQNEAQ (reference sequence). Trimming cost V 7 bases and J 3 bases; bases outside gene matches: 8. The CDR3 contains 14 residues. CDR3 protein: CASILDRAYTEAFF. The CDR3 DNA follows: TGTGCCAGCATTCTCGACAGGGCTTACACTGAAGCTTTCTTT.

In this sample, this clonotype turned up a few times. The chain has TRBV7-9 and TRBJ2-5; the match to TRBD1 covers 10 bases. The CDR3 spans 16 residues. V shed 6 bases, J shed 1 base, and the junction held 8 bases outside the gene matches. Germline-derived CDR1 and CDR2 are SEHNR and FQNEAQ (reference sequence). CDR3 protein: CASSSTGGALQETQYF. DNA for the CDR3: TGTGCCAGCAGTTCGACAGGGGGCGCGCTCCAAGAGACCCAGTACTTC.

The V call is TRBV6-2 or TRBV6-3, the J call TRBJ2-4; TRBD2 agrees at 10 bases. The CDR3 sequence is 18 residues long. J gave up 3 bases and V 2 bases, and 10 bases lay outside the gene matches. The germline gives CDR1 MNHEY, CDR2 SVGEGT. CDR3 in amino acids: CASSYDLAGVGFKNIQYF. The CDR3 bases are TGTGCCAGCAGTTACGACCTAGCGGGAGTAGGATTCAAAAACATTCAGTACTTC.

This clonotype was observed at least ten times. The rearrangement uses TRBV12-3 or TRBV12-4 and TRBJ1-2, with D possibly being TRBD1 (5 bases). V lost 5 bases, J lost 7 bases, and 17 bases lay in between. The CDR3 extends over 14 amino acids. The CDR3: CASSTGLGGGGYTF. CDR3 DNA: TGTGCCAGCAGTACAGGACTGGGCGGGGGTGGCTACACCTTC.

The CDR3: CASSWRDADIQYF. CDR3 DNA sequence: TGTGCCAGCAGCTGGAGGGACGCCGATATCCAGTACTTC. The chain links TRBV7-9 to TRBJ2-5; D is perhaps TRBD2 (6 bases). Germline V gives CDR1 SEHNR, CDR2 FQNEAQ (reference sequence). Trimming took off 4 bases at V and 10 bases at J, with 16 bases between the two ends. The CDR3 covers 13 residues.

This clonotype showed up just a few times. The chain joins TRBV10-2 to TRBJ1-2, with TRBD1 as a possible D gene (5 bases). Germline-derived CDR1 and CDR2 are WSHSY and SAAADI. Trimming took off 3 bases at V and 4 bases at J, with 9 bases between the two ends. The CDR3 sequence is 13 residues long. Here the CDR3 DNA reads TGCGCCAGCAGTGACGACAGACCCTATGGCTACACCTTC. This codes for CASSDDRPYGYTF.

Written as DNA, the CDR3 is TGCGCCAGCAGCTTTGACCCCGCCAATGAGCAGTTCTTC. Protein: CASSFDPANEQFF. The gene calls are TRBV5-1 and TRBJ2-1; D remains ambiguous. The CDR3 has 13 amino acids. Trimming left V 2 bases short and J 6 bases short, with 9 bases between. Germline V gene lookup returns CDR1 SGHRS and CDR2 YFSETQ.

This clonotype came up a few times. The chain carries TRBV4-1 and TRBJ2-1; 10 bases align to TRBD1. Germline values: CDR1 MGHRA, CDR2 YSYEKL. The J segment lost 5 bases and the V segment lost 8 bases, leaving 3 bases of the junction unmatched. The CDR3 runs to 13 residues. The CDR3 reads CASGDRGDNEQFF. The CDR3 coding sequence is TGCGCCAGCGGGGACAGGGGCGACAATGAGCAGTTCTTC.

This clonotype was counted at least ten times. Here the CDR3 DNA reads TGCAGTGTCCCGACGGGAGCGGGGGATGAGCAGTTCTTC. Its translation is CSVPTGAGDEQFF. V usage is TRBV20-1 and J usage is TRBJ2-1; 8 nucleotides match TRBD2. Looked up from germline, CDR1 is DFQATT and CDR2 is SNEGSKA (reference sequence). This CDR3 is 13 amino acids long. V lost 7 bases, J lost 8 bases, and 10 bases stayed unmatched.

The genes are TRBV30 and TRBJ2-1; D unclear. Germline V gene sequence: CDR1 GTSNPN, CDR2 SVGIG (reference sequence). This CDR3 has 14 residues. Trimming removed 4 bases from V and 9 bases from J, with 19 bases in between. CDR3 sequence: CAWTRNGLAPEQFF. Here the CDR3 DNA reads TGTGCCTGGACGCGTAACGGGCTGGCCCCTGAGCAGTTCTTC.

This clonotype was picked up a small number of times. The rearrangement uses TRBV5-1 and TRBJ1-1; D remains ambiguous. Trimming pared 0 bases from V and 4 bases from J, leaving 13 bases between. The CDR3 spans 15 residues. Germline V gene lookup returns CDR1 SGHRS and CDR2 YFSETQ. The CDR3 nucleotides read TGCGCCAGCAGCTTGGCCAGAGGGCCGGGCACTGAAGCTTTCTTT. Translated, it gives CASSLARGPGTEAFF.

The chain combines TRBV15 with TRBJ2-1, with TRBD2 as a possible D gene (5 bases). The CDR3 contains 17 residues. The V end lost 5 bases, the J end lost 0 bases, and 17 bases lay between the germline ends. Germline V CDR1 and CDR2: LNHNV, YYDKDF (reference sequence). The CDR3 DNA reads as TGTGCCACCAGCCCAAGCCCTGCCAGCGGCTCCTACAATGAGCAGTTCTTC. This translates into CATSPSPASGSYNEQFF.

The J gene is TRBJ2-5, the V gene TRBV20-1; D gene unclear. The CDR3 spans 14 residues. V lost 3 bases and J lost 3, with 14 bases in between. CDR1 is DFQATT and CDR2 is SNEGSKA in the germline V gene (reference sequence). The CDR3 DNA reads as TGCAGTGCTAGTCTGGGTAGCCCTAAAGAGACCCAGTACTTC. Its translation is CSASLGSPKETQYF.

This chain links TRBV5-1 with TRBJ2-3; 8 positions agree with TRBD1. Germline CDR1 is SGHRS and CDR2 is YFSETQ. The CDR3 sequence is 15 residues long. The ends lost 4 bases at V and 1 base at J; junction bases unmatched: 5. The CDR3 coding sequence is TGCGCCAGCAGCCGTGGACAGGGACGCACAGATACGCAGTATTTT. Protein: CASSRGQGRTDTQYF.

The chain combines TRBV18 with TRBJ1-5; maybe TRBD1 (6 bases). This CDR3 is 14 amino acids long. Germline V gives CDR1 KGHSH, CDR2 LQKENI. With 3 bases removed from V and 7 bases from J, the gap between germline ends came to 13 bases. The CDR3 sequence: CASSPGQFKQPQHF. The CDR3 bases are TGTGCCAGCTCACCCGGACAGTTTAAACAGCCCCAGCATTTT.

This clonotype was seen many times. V is TRBV4-1 and J is TRBJ2-1; 12 bases are shared with TRBD2. Germline CDR1 reads MGHRA; CDR2 reads YSYEKL. V trimming: 3 bases; J trimming: 7 bases; junction bases outside the gene matches: 16. This CDR3 contains 19 residues. CDR3 region: CASSQLSLAGGPGRNEQFF. CDR3 in DNA: TGCGCCAGCAGCCAGTTGAGTCTAGCGGGAGGGCCAGGGCGAAATGAGCAGTTCTTC.

This clonotype has just a few counts. A much larger clone lies a single base off, so this may be a read error. The chain uses TRBV7-6 and TRBJ2-5; D is perhaps TRBD1 (5 bases). Trimming took off 0 bases at V and 4 bases at J, with 9 bases between the two ends. The germline CDR1 and CDR2 sequences are SGHVS and FNYEAQ. There are 14 residues in the CDR3. The DNA of the CDR3 is TGTGCCAGCAGCTTAGCGGGAAGGGGAGAGACCCAGTACTTC. It encodes CASSLAGRGETQYF. The complete variable domain, with remaining parts taken from reference TRBV7-6 and TRBJ2-5, reads GAGVSQSPRYKVTKRGQDVALRCDPISGHVSLYWYRQALGQGPEFLTYFNYEAQQDKSGLPNDRFSAERPEGSISTLTIQRTEQRDSAMYRCASSLAGRGETQYFGPGTRLLVL.

The chain carries TRBV7-8 and TRBJ1-1; D remains ambiguous. The CDR3 is 14 amino acids. Germline V gene lookup returns CDR1 SGHVS and CDR2 FQNEAQ. Trimming shortened V by 5 bases and J by 0 bases, and 10 bases separated the two germline ends. CDR3 nucleotides: TGTGCCAGCAGCAACCGGGCCCTGAACACTGAAGCTTTCTTT. Translating gives CASSNRALNTEAFF. Full variable domain (outside the CDR3, taken from reference TRBV7-8 and TRBJ1-1): GAGVSQSPRYKVAKRGQDVALRCDPISGHVSLFWYQQALGQGPEFLTYFQNEAQLDKSGLPSDRFFAERPEGSVSTLKIQRTQQEDSAVYLCASSNRALNTEAFFGQGTRLTVV.

The rearrangement joins TRBV7-9 to TRBJ2-1; 7 positions agree with TRBD2. Germline V gene sequence: CDR1 SEHNR, CDR2 FQNEAQ (reference sequence). The CDR3 is 15 amino acids. V lost 0 bases and J lost 9; bases outside the gene matches: 8. This CDR3 reads CASSLAGGRFGEQFF. Written as DNA, the CDR3 is TGTGCCAGCAGCTTAGCGGGAGGGAGATTTGGTGAGCAGTTCTTC.

This CDR3 reads CSAREGKGVMNTEAFF. As DNA, the CDR3 is TGCAGTGCTAGAGAAGGAAAAGGAGTCATGAACACTGAAGCTTTCTTT. The chain joins TRBV20-1 to TRBJ1-1; no clear D gene. Trimming took off 0 bases at V and 0 bases at J, with 14 bases between the two ends. Germline V gene sequence: CDR1 DFQATT, CDR2 SNEGSKA (reference sequence). This CDR3 is 16 amino acids long.